This T cell receptor beta chain is from a study of cytomegalovirus exposure and HLA in healthy donors. The study ran its PCR with 60 Vbeta and 13 Jbeta primers. Measured with immunoSEQ multiplex PCR; TCRdb has only the in-frame clones, and not every one. Here the sample table reports about 200,000 clones. This CDR3 comprises 15 residues. Germline CDR1 and CDR2: MNHEY and SVGAGI. The trim removed 4 bases at V and 0 bases at J, leaving 3 bases unmatched. Source material: PBMCs. The chain combines TRBV6-5 with TRBJ1-5, with 7 bases that match TRBD1. This sequence was found in a man aged 25-45 years in good health and CMV-seronegative. The chain's CDR3 is CASSWGQYSNQPQHF. CDR3 bases: TGTGCCAGCAGTTGGGGACAGTATAGCAATCAGCCCCAGCATTTT.